These T cell receptor beta chains were read from a single sample in a study of Ad26.COV2.S vaccination and SARS-CoV-2 variants. Repertoires were generated with immunoSEQ multiplex PCR, while TCRdb's copy carries only in-frame clones and drops some. Of 500,000 or so clones in the sample, 89% were seen once. Sequencing was performed on peripheral blood, taken in a trial of Ad26.COV2.S vaccine versus placebo. All receptors derive from a person between 18 and 65 years old who received the Ad26.COV2.S COVID-19 vaccine or a placebo. CDR3s include the opening cysteine and the closing phenylalanine or tryptophan. The D gene is left open where the match is weak. Clone size appears in some rows only: once, few, many, or a class for an expanded clone.

>-|TRBV19|-|TRBJ2-3
TGTGCCAGTAGTATTTACGCGACTCACCGCACAGATACGCAGTATTTT
CASSIYATHRTDTQYF
>-|TRBV5-1|-|TRBJ2-1
TGCGCCAGCAGCTTGAGGACCGGCGGGGATGAGCAGTTCTTC
CASSLRTGGDEQFF
>once|TRBV21-1|-|TRBJ2-7
TGTGCCAGCAGCAAAGCGCTCAGGGAACACGAGCAGTACTTC
CASSKALREHEQYF
>-|TRBV6-2/TRBV6-3|-|TRBJ1-3
TGTGCCAGCAGTCGGACGGGGGGCCTTGGAAACACCATATATTTT
CASSRTGGLGNTIYF
>-|TRBV5-4|-|TRBJ2-1
TGTGCCAGCAGCTGGGACAGGAGCGGGATTTCCTACAATGAGCAGTTCTTC
CASSWDRSGISYNEQFF
>-|TRBV30|-|TRBJ1-1
TGTGCCTGGATGGTGAGCAGGGGCACTGAAGCTTTCTTT
CAWMVSRGTEAFF
>-|TRBV13|-|TRBJ2-2
TGTGCCAGCAGCTTAGGTTGGGGCGGCGGGGAGCTGTTTTTT
CASSLGWGGGELFF
>-|TRBV4-1|TRBD1|TRBJ1-2
TGCGCCAGCAGCCAAGGGCTCTTTAAGGGGGCGCAAGGCTACACCTTC
CASSQGLFKGAQGYTF
>-|TRBV21-1|-|TRBJ1-2
TGTGCCGGAGCGGCCGGAGCTAACTATGGCTACACCTTC
CAGAAGANYGYTF
>-|TRBV7-8|-|TRBJ1-3
TGTGCCAGCAGACCGATAGGTCGGGGATTCTCCTCTGGAAACACCATATATTTT
CASRPIGRGFSSGNTIYF
>-|TRBV6-2/TRBV6-3|-|TRBJ2-7
TGTGCCAGCAGTTACGCTCCTCGTCCCTCAACCGAGCAGTACTTC
CASSYAPRPSTEQYF
>-|TRBV18|-|TRBJ2-3
TGTGCCAGCTCACCTTTGAAGGGCGGTAGCACAGATACGCAGTATTTT
CASSPLKGGSTDTQYF
>once|TRBV5-1|TRBD1|TRBJ1-2
TGCGCCAGCAGCAAAGAACAGGGGCCTGGCTACACCTTC
CASSKEQGPGYTF
>-|TRBV7-3|-|TRBJ1-5
TGTGCCAGCAGCTTAGTGGGAGGGCAGCCCCAGCATTTT
CASSLVGGQPQHF
>-|TRBV5-3|-|TRBJ1-2
TGTGCCAGAAGCTTGGGACAGGCGAGGAGTGGCCCGAATGGCTACACCTTC
CARSLGQARSGPNGYTF
>-|TRBV4-2|-|TRBJ2-7
TGTGCCAGCAGCCAGCAGGGTTACGAGCAGTACTTC
CASSQQGYEQYF
>once|TRBV5-4|-|TRBJ1-4
TGTGCCAGCAGCTTGGCCGGGGTTTCGGGTGAAAAACTGTTTTTT
CASSLAGVSGEKLFF
>-|TRBV28|TRBD1|TRBJ1-1
TGTGCCAGCAGTCCCGGGACAGGGGGATTTCGGAACACTGAAGCTTTCTTT
CASSPGTGGFRNTEAFF
>-|TRBV6-5|-|TRBJ1-6
TGTGCCAGCAGCTTAAGGTCCGCGTCGGCCCTCCACTTT
CASSLRSASALHF
>-|TRBV16|-|TRBJ1-5
TGTGCCAGCAGCCAAAGGGTGACCCAGCATTTT
CASSQRVTQHF
>-|TRBV11-2|-|TRBJ2-1
TGTGCCAGCAGCCTCGGACCCTACAATGAGCAGTTCTTC
CASSLGPYNEQFF
>-|TRBV9|TRBD2|TRBJ2-1
TGTGCCAGCGGACTAGCGGGGGGGTGGAATGAGCAGTTCTTC
CASGLAGGWNEQFF
>-|TRBV24-1|-|TRBJ2-3
TGTGCCACCAGTGCCCTGGGGGCGGTAGATACGCAGTATTTT
CATSALGAVDTQYF
>-|TRBV18|-|TRBJ1-1
TGTGCCAGCTCACCACCCTGGGGAGGAGGCACTGAAGCTTTCTTT
CASSPPWGGGTEAFF
>-|TRBV18|TRBD1|TRBJ1-6
TGTGCCAGCTCACCACAGGGACAGGCTTTTTCACCCCTCCACTTT
CASSPQGQAFSPLHF
>-|TRBV6-2/TRBV6-3|TRBD1|TRBJ2-5
TGTGCCAGCAGTTACTATCAGGGGGCGACCCAGTACTTC
CASSYYQGATQYF
>-|TRBV7-8|-|TRBJ2-3
TGTGCCAGCAGCTTAGCCTGGCAGGTCCTCACAGATACGCAGTATTTT
CASSLAWQVLTDTQYF
>-|TRBV6-5|-|TRBJ2-3
TGTGCCAGCAGTTACGGCGGGTCCACAGATACGCAGTATTTT
CASSYGGSTDTQYF
>-|TRBV7-6|-|TRBJ1-5
TGTGCCAGCAGCTTACTGGTGGGGGGCATTCAGCCCCAGCATTTT
CASSLLVGGIQPQHF
>once|TRBV10-3|-|TRBJ1-1
TGTGCCATCAGTGAGTCGGCCCGGGACACTGAAGCTTTCTTT
CAISESARDTEAFF
>-|TRBV18|TRBD1|TRBJ1-3
TGTGCCAGCTCACCTACAGGACAGGGGGCTGGAAACACCATATATTTT
CASSPTGQGAGNTIYF
>-|TRBV28|-|TRBJ1-5
TGTGCCAGCAGTTCGGTAAGGGGTGGCAATCAGCCCCAGCATTTT
CASSSVRGGNQPQHF
>-|TRBV25-1|-|TRBJ1-5
TGTGCCAGCAGTGATACCTATGGAGGGGGCAATCAGCCCCAGCATTTT
CASSDTYGGGNQPQHF
>-|TRBV25-1|-|TRBJ2-1
TGTGCCAGCACGGGGTTGAGGAGCAATGAGCAGTTCTTC
CASTGLRSNEQFF
>-|TRBV3-1/TRBV3-2|TRBD1|TRBJ1-2
TGTGCCAGCAGCCAAGCCCCGGGACAGGGTGATGGCTACACCTTC
CASSQAPGQGDGYTF
>-|TRBV15|TRBD2|TRBJ2-4
TGTGCCACCAGCAGAGCGGGACTAGCGGGTGGGGTTAGGGCCAAAAACATTCAGTACTTC
CATSRAGLAGGVRAKNIQYF
>few|TRBV4-1|-|TRBJ2-7
TGCGCCAGCAGCCCTTACCAACACCTCTACGAGCAGTACTTC
CASSPYQHLYEQYF
>once|TRBV5-6|-|TRBJ1-1
TGTGCCAGCAGCTTGGACACTGAAGCTTTCTTT
CASSLDTEAFF
>few|TRBV18|-|TRBJ1-5
TGTGCCAGCTCACCACTAGGAGTGCGGAGCAATCAGCCCCAGCATTTT
CASSPLGVRSNQPQHF